Reported below is one T cell receptor beta chain. These data are taken from a study of blood T cells in healthy people across ages. Trimming left V 9 bases short and J 2 bases short, with 23 bases between. The length of the CDR3 is 16 residues. The germline V gene has CDR1 SGHTA and CDR2 FQGNSA. Sample-barcoded 5' priming and a J-beta primer mix drove a second PCR of about 6 to 12 cycles. Each CDR3 protein is one row after TCRdb ran MiXCR on the 5' RACE reads. The data hold 1,500,000 or so distinct CDR3 sequences, with 40% to 45% observed a single time. The clonotype originates from a woman under 30 in good health. The source material was blood. This rearrangement joins TRBV7-2 to TRBJ2-7; D is possibly TRBD2 (7 bases). This CDR3 reads CASSPRGGGPTYEQYF. CDR3 in DNA: TGTGCCAGTAGCCCTAGGGGAGGGGGACCGACCTACGAGCAGTACTTC.